This T cell receptor (beta chain) was captured by sequencing in a study of shared T cell receptors in the human thymus. The germline V gene encodes CDR1 MNHEY and CDR2 SMNVEV (reference sequence). There are 14 residues in the CDR3. The V segment lost 2 bases and the J segment 7 bases; nucleotides outside the gene matches: 3. Profiling relied on immunoSEQ multiplex PCR, and the TCRdb table lists in-frame clones only, not all of them. Of approximately 580,000 clones in the sample, about 84% were seen once. This sample was shared with a second study, whose subject was human thymus T cells.

The sample taken for sequencing was thymocytes. J is TRBJ2-2 and V is TRBV27; 8 positions agree with TRBD1. This clonotype originated in a boy under three years old with a congenital heart defect. In DNA, the CDR3 is TGTGCCAGCAGTTTACAAGGACAGGGCGGGGAGCTGTTTTTT. Amino acids: CASSLQGQGGELFF.